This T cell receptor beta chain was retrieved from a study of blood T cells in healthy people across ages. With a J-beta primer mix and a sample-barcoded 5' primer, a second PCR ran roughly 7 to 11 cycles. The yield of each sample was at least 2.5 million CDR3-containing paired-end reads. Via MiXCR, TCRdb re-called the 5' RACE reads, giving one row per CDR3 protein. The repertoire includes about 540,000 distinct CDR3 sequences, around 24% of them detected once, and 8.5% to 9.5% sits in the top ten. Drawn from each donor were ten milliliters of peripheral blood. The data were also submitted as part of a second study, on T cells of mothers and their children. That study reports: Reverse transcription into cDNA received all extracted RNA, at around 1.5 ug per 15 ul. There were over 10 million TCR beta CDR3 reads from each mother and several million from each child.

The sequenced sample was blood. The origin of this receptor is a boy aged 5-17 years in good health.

CDR3: CSASNRVGTEAFF. CDR3 nucleotides: TGCAGTGCTTCAAACAGGGTAGGCACTGAAGCTTTCTTT. The J gene is TRBJ1-1, the V gene TRBV20-1; D possibly corresponds to TRBD1 (6 bases). This CDR3 contains 13 residues. V lost 5 bases, J lost 4 bases, and 14 bases lay in between. Germline CDR1 is DFQATT and CDR2 is SNEGSKA (reference sequence).